This entry concerns a single T cell receptor beta chain. This sample is drawn from a study of blood T cell repertoires in COVID-19. Looking at the study overall: Some COVID-19 samples were acute and others convalescent; all came from the United States, Italy and Spain. From T cells, B-cell-depleted T cells, or PBMCs came the material, which was cDNA or gDNA.

The germline V gene has CDR1 MNHEY and CDR2 SVGAGI. Trimming shortened V by 2 bases and J by 6 bases, and 5 bases separated the two germline ends. The length of the CDR3 is 12 residues. Assay used: immunoSEQ multiplex PCR; TCRdb lists only in-frame clones, some missing. The data hold about 260,000 clones, with around 89% observed a single time. This TCR was sampled from a man in his sixties who had recovered from COVID-19. The sample taken for sequencing was peripheral blood. J is TRBJ2-4 and V is TRBV6-5; D might be TRBD1 (5 bases). The CDR3 here is CASSYTGNIQYF. The CDR3 DNA reads as TGTGCCAGCAGTTACACAGGAAACATTCAGTACTTC.